This is a list of T cell receptor beta chains from one sample in a study of T cells in Graves' hyperthyroidism and ophthalmopathy. TCRdb reprocessed the multiplex PCR reads with MiXCR, giving one entry per CDR3 protein. Of approximately 250,000 distinct CDR3 sequences listed, approximately 23% are singletons. The sample was blood. The receptors shown here come from a middle-aged woman with Graves' ophthalmopathy. Each CDR3 is given with its conserved first and last residue.

CDR3aa: CSARDPGPLWETQYF
v_gene: TRBV20-1
j_gene: TRBJ2-5

CDR3aa: CATSEFSTGELFF
v_gene: TRBV24-1
j_gene: TRBJ2-2

CDR3aa: CASSPPRIQTGDTEAFF
v_gene: TRBV7-8
j_gene: TRBJ1-1

CDR3aa: CASSKSSAQETQYF
v_gene: TRBV7-2
j_gene: TRBJ2-5

CDR3aa: CASSPLGWEAFDNSNQPQHF
v_gene: TRBV6-2/TRBV6-3
j_gene: TRBJ1-5

CDR3aa: CASSPSGDGQPQHF
v_gene: TRBV9
j_gene: TRBJ1-5

CDR3aa: CASSLMGSGDTQYF
v_gene: TRBV7-3
j_gene: TRBJ2-3

CDR3aa: CASETIRTGGYTF
v_gene: TRBV6-5
j_gene: TRBJ1-2

CDR3aa: CASSGTRASGTYEQYF
v_gene: TRBV11-1
j_gene: TRBJ2-7

CDR3aa: CASSSLGVLNEQYF
v_gene: TRBV28
j_gene: TRBJ2-7

CDR3aa: CASSEATSGGAYEQYF
v_gene: TRBV6-1
j_gene: TRBJ2-7

CDR3aa: CASSNSGFSNQPQHF
v_gene: TRBV2
j_gene: TRBJ1-5

CDR3aa: CASSAGQTIQETQYF
v_gene: TRBV5-1
j_gene: TRBJ2-5

CDR3aa: CAISAPPGETQYF
v_gene: TRBV10-3
j_gene: TRBJ2-5

CDR3aa: CASRFGASNPTVLSNQPQHF
v_gene: TRBV28
j_gene: TRBJ1-5

CDR3aa: CASSLYEGAGYTF
v_gene: TRBV12-3/TRBV12-4
j_gene: TRBJ1-2